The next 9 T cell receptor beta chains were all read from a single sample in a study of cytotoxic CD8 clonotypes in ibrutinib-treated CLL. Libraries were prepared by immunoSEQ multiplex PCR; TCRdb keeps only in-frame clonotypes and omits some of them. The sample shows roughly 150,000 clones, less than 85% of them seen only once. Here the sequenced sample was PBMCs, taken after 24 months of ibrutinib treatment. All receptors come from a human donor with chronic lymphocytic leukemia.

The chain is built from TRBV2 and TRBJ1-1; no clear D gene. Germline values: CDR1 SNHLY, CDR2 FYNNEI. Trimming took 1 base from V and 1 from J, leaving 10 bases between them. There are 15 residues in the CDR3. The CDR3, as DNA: TGTGCCAGCAGTGAAGAAAACAACCGGAACACTGAAGCTTTCTTT. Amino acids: CASSEENNRNTEAFF.

The CDR3 DNA sequence: TGCAGCGGAGAAACAGGGGTCCCAAAGACCCAGTACTTC. As protein: CSGETGVPKTQYF. This sequence joins TRBV29-1 and TRBJ2-5; 7 nucleotides match TRBD1. The CDR3 covers 13 residues. V trimming: 7 bases; J trimming: 6 bases; junction bases outside the gene matches: 11. CDR1 and CDR2 from the germline V gene are SQVTM and ANQGSEA.

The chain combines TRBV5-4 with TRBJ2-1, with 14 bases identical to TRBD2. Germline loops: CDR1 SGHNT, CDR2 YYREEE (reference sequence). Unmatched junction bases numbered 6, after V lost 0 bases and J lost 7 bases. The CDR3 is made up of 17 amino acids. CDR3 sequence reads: CASSLDPGLAGGNEQFF. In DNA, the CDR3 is TGTGCCAGCAGCTTGGATCCCGGACTAGCGGGAGGAAATGAGCAGTTCTTC.

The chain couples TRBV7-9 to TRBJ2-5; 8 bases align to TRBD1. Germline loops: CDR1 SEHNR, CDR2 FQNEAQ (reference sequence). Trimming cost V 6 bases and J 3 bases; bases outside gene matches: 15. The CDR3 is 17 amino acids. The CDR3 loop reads CASSYSSIQGVKETQYF. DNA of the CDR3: TGTGCCAGCAGTTACTCCTCCATACAGGGGGTTAAAGAGACCCAGTACTTC.

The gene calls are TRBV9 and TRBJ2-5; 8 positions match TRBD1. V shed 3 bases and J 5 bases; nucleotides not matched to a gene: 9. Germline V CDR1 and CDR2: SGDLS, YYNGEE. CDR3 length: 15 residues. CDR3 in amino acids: CASSGPQGAAETQYF. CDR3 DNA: TGTGCCAGCAGCGGCCCCCAGGGGGCTGCGGAGACCCAGTACTTC.

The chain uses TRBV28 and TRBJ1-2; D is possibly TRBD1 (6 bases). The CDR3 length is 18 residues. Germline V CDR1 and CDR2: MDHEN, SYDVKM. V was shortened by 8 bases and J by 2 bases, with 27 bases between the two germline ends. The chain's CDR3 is CASLPQGNIMITNYGYTF. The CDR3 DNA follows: TGTGCCAGCCTTCCTCAGGGGAATATCATGATTACGAACTATGGCTACACCTTC.

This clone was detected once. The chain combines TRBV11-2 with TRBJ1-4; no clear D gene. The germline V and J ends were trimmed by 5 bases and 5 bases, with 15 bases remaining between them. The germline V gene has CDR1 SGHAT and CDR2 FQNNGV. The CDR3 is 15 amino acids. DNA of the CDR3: TGTGCCAGCAGCCTCGTGTTGGGAAGGAATGAAAAACTGTTTTTT. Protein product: CASSLVLGRNEKLFF.

CDR3 loop: CASSPTRGTEAFF. CDR3 in DNA: TGTGCCAGCTCACCGACAAGGGGCACTGAAGCTTTCTTT. This chain joins TRBV18 and TRBJ1-1; D might be TRBD1 (5 bases). This CDR3 comprises 13 residues. Germline CDR1 KGHSH, CDR2 LQKENI. Trimming took 3 bases from V and 4 from J, leaving 9 bases between them.

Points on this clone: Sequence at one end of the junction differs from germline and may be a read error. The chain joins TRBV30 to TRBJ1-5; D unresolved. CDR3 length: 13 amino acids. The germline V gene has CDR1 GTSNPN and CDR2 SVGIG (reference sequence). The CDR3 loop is CAWSSGHNQPPHF. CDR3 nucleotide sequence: TGTGCCTGGAGCTCGGGCCACAATCAGCCCCCGCATTTT.